This T cell receptor beta chain was captured in a study of T cell changes during pregnancy in multiple sclerosis. Measured with immunoSEQ multiplex PCR; TCRdb has only the in-frame clones, and not every one. The table has just under 45,000 clones, 96% seen once. This CDR3 is built from 16 residues. The TCR sequence derives from a female donor with multiple sclerosis, enrolled in a pregnancy study. Here the sequenced sample was peripheral blood, taken in the second trimester of pregnancy. The chain uses TRBV21-1 and TRBJ2-5; the D call in the table, TRBD1, was not verified against the DNA. TRBV21-1 is marked as a pseudogene. The CDR3 region is CASSKALKQGEETQYF. In nucleotides, the CDR3 is TGTGCCAGCAGCAAAGCGCTGAAACAGGGAGAGGAGACCCAGTACTTC.